This entry concerns a single T cell receptor beta chain. Its binding antigen is unknown. No per-base quality is available; no much larger clone lies one base away. This record comes from a study of T-cell reconstitution after alpha-beta-depleted transplantation in children (dated by TCRdb to about 2016). Some background on the complete study: The study quantitatively tracked T-cell immune reconstitution after TCRalphabeta/CD19-depleted allogeneic hematopoietic cell transplantation in children using TCR repertoire profiling. What the study reported, not specific to this receptor: In some patients, high TCRbeta diversity at day 60 was attributed to recipient T cells and intrathymic progenitors that had survived conditioning. The frequencies of hyperexpanded clones fell over the following months, and after one year, T-cell counts and TCRbeta diversity were mostly attributed to newly produced T cells. The apparently early recovery of alphabetaT-cell counts about two months after transplant reportedly depended on only several hundred rapidly expanded clones that came from non-depleted graft cells.

Preparation of the library involved PCR. TCRdb lists the instrument as Illumina HiSeq 2500. To normalize quantification of the TCRbeta repertoire, the TCR libraries were built with molecular barcoding that relied on unique molecular identifiers. TCRdb's own reprocessing of the public reads used fastp at Q25 and MiXCR and kept productive beta chains. Each CDR3 protein gets just one entry, which takes the most common genes and DNA from the rows behind it. This sample gives 780,000 or so distinct CDR3 sequences in total; approximately 15% of them show up just once. About 4.6% of the sample belongs to the ten largest clones. V loses 4 bases of germline sequence and J loses 3 bases, and the interval between the two ends is 13 bases. Its CDR3 holds 13 amino acids, cysteine through phenylalanine. Of all the DNA, just the CDR3 is kept, 39 bases in frame from base 1. Looking up the germline V gene yields CDR1 SQVTM and CDR2 ANQGSEA.

Per the publication, the treatment or condition label means: allogeneic hematopoietic cell transplantation with graft depleted of TCRalphabeta T cells and CD19 B cells. The transplant recipients were children given TCRalphabeta/CD19-depleted allogeneic hematopoietic cell grafts. The clonotype comes from a male patient between 10 and 17 years old who had a stem cell transplant for acute lymphoblastic leukemia, so the T cells may come from the graft donor. The chain joins TRBV29-1 to TRBJ2-7, with the D gene call left open. The sequenced sample was PBMCs, mostly from graft donor cells, obtained 360 days after TCRalphabeta/CD19-depleted stem cell transplant. CDR3 reads: CSVAARAGYEQYF. In nucleotides, the sequence is TGCAGCGTTGCCGCCCGGGCAGGCTACGAGCAGTACTTC.